What follows are 3 T cell receptor beta chains derived from one specimen sequenced in a study of T cells in Graves' hyperthyroidism and ophthalmopathy (dated by TCRdb to about 2019). The library was prepared using multiplex PCR. Sequencing instrument: Illumina HiSeq 2000. TCR beta CDR3 regions were amplified from RNA transcripts. For the first round of RT-PCR on the TCR CDR3, the HTBI primer set was used together with the Qiagen OneStep RT-PCR kit. The raw public data were reprocessed by TCRdb itself: fastp quality trimming at Q25, MiXCR clonotype calling, in-frame beta chains only. Identical CDR3 protein sequences are pooled into one entry, listed with their most common genes and DNA. The sample table contains some 760,000 distinct CDR3 sequences; only one count was recorded for roughly 15% of them. Roughly a tenth of the sample is in the top ten clones. The material sequenced was blood. The receptors come from a woman aged 18-29 years with Graves' hyperthyroidism.

This chain connects TRBV5-1 to TRBJ2-5; D is uncertain. This CDR3 has 13 amino acids. The germline CDR1 and CDR2 sequences are SGHRS and YFSETQ. V lost 2 bases, J lost 3 bases, and 8 bases lay in between. In DNA, the CDR3 is TGCGCCAGCAGCTTCCACAGCGAAGAGACCCAGTACTTC. This sequence encodes CASSFHSEETQYF.

This clonotype was found many times. The chain carries TRBV28 and TRBJ2-5; 8 nucleotides agree with TRBD2. Germline CDR1 reads MDHEN; CDR2 reads SYDVKM. Unmatched junction bases numbered 17, after V lost 8 bases and J lost 9 bases. CDR3 length: 15 residues. Written as DNA, the CDR3 is TGTGCCAGCTGGCCGACTAGCGCCCGAGGTGGGGCCCAGTACTTC. Protein sequence: CASWPTSARGGAQYF.

This clonotype was observed a handful of times. This chain uses TRBV18 with TRBJ1-1, with D perhaps TRBD1 (5 bases). Germline V gene sequence: CDR1 KGHSH, CDR2 LQKENI. Trimming took 3 bases from V and 1 from J, leaving 18 bases between them. The CDR3 loop spans 17 amino acids. The CDR3 protein is CASSPQGSGLGNTEAFF. CDR3 in DNA: TGTGCCAGCTCACCTCAGGGTTCGGGCCTGGGGAACACTGAAGCTTTCTTT.